This TCR beta chain was retrieved from a study of T cell responses to AZD1222 COVID-19 vaccine. The repertoire was sequenced with immunoSEQ multiplex PCR; TCRdb's copy has only in-frame clones and lacks some. This sample yields some 130,000 clones, of which 80% to 95% are seen a single time; about 3.7% belongs to the top ten. This clone was found once. What it recognizes is unknown. General study findings and limits: Breadth and depth of Spike-specific TCRs rose after two AZD1222 doses. At study baseline, merely more than 5 AZD1222 recipients were seropositive.

This sample comprised peripheral blood, obtained on day 0 of AZD1222 vaccination. The clonotype originates from an adult in good health.

CDR3 sequence reads: CASSPQGEKLFF. The CDR3 nucleotides are TGTGCCAGTAGTCCCCAGGGTGAAAAACTGTTTTTT. The V gene is TRBV19, the J gene TRBJ1-4, with D possibly TRBD1 on 5 matching bases. CDR3 length: 12 amino acids. The V end lost 5 bases, the J end lost 7 bases, and 8 bases lay between the germline ends. From germline, CDR1 is LNHDA and CDR2 SQIVND (reference sequence).